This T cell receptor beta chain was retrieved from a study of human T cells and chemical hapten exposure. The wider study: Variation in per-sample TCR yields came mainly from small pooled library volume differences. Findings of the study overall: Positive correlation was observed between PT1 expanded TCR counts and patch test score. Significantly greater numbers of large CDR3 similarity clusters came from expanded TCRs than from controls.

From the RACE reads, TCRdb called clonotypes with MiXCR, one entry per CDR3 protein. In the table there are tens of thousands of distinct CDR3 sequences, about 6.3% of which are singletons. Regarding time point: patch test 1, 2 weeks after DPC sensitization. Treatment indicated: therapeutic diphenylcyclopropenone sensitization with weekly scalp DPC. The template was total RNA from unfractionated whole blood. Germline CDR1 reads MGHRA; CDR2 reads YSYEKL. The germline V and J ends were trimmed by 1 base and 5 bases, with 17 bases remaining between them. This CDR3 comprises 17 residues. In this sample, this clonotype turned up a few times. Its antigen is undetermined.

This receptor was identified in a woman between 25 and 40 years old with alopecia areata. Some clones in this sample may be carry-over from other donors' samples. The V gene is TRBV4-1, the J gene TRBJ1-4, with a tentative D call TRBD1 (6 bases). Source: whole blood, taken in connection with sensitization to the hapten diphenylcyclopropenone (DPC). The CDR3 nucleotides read TGCGCCAGCAGCCAAGGCTTCAGACAGGCGATAAATGAAAAACTGTTTTTT. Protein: CASSQGFRQAINEKLFF.